The 25 T cell receptor beta chains listed next were all sequenced from one sample in a study of blood T cell repertoires in COVID-19. The data were produced by immunoSEQ multiplex PCR, yet TCRdb's version contains in-frame clones alone and is incomplete. The sample includes around 500,000 clones, around nine tenths seen only once; the top ten take 1.5% to 2%. The sequencing sample was made of PBMCs or T cells enriched from blood (not recorded which). Every receptor here comes from a woman in her forties who had recovered from COVID-19.

The chain recombines TRBV30 with TRBJ1-3; D may be TRBD1 (6 bases). Germline CDR1 reads GTSNPN; CDR2 reads SVGIG (reference sequence). This CDR3 has 14 residues. Trimming took 7 bases from V and 0 from J, leaving 13 bases between them. The CDR3 loop reads CALDRSNSGNTIYF. The DNA for the CDR3 is TGTGCCTTAGACAGGTCCAACTCTGGAAACACCATATATTTT.

The chain is built from TRBV4-3 and TRBJ1-2; 9 bases fit TRBD1. Germline V gene sequence: CDR1 LGHNA, CDR2 YSLEER. The CDR3 has 16 residues. The trim removed 4 bases at V and 4 bases at J, leaving 10 bases unmatched. As DNA, the CDR3 is TGCGCCAGCAGCCCGGACAGGGGATGGGGTAGCTATGGCTACACCTTC. Protein product: CASSPDRGWGSYGYTF.

CDR3 DNA sequence: TGTGCCAGCAGCTTAGGTCAGATCTATGGCTACACCTTC. It specifies CASSLGQIYGYTF. This sequence joins TRBV11-3 and TRBJ1-2; no firm D call. Germline CDR1 reads SGHNT; CDR2 reads YENEEA. V lost 1 base and J 4 bases, leaving 7 bases between the germline ends. The CDR3 consists of 13 residues.

The rearrangement uses TRBV5-6 and TRBJ2-7; no clear D. The CDR3 totals 15 residues. Trimming cost V 4 bases and J 2 bases, with 16 bases left between them. CDR1 is SGHDT, CDR2 YYEEEE, per germline. The DNA of the CDR3 is TGTGCCAGCAGCGACTTAAAACAATCTACCTACGAGCAGTACTTC. Its protein product is CASSDLKQSTYEQYF.

The V and J genes are TRBV3-1 (or the pseudogene TRBV3-2) and TRBJ2-6, with no clear D. The germline CDR1 and CDR2 sequences are LGHDT and YNNKEL (reference sequence). The length of the CDR3 is 13 residues. The V gene lost 8 bases and the J gene lost 0 bases, with 5 bases spanning the gap. Written as DNA, the CDR3 is TGTGCCAGCGAGCTCTCTGGGGCCAACGTCCTGACTTTC. Translated, it gives CASELSGANVLTF.

The rearrangement uses TRBV7-8 and TRBJ1-1; 9 bases match TRBD1. The CDR3 has 17 residues. Germline V gives CDR1 SGHVS, CDR2 FQNEAQ. V was clipped by 3 bases and J by 3 bases; unmatched bases: 11. The CDR3 loop reads CASSFPGQGASYTEAFF. CDR3 DNA: TGTGCCAGCAGCTTTCCGGGACAGGGAGCAAGTTACACTGAAGCTTTCTTT. Together with reference TRBV7-8 and TRBJ1-1, the CDR3 gives the full variable domain: GAGVSQSPRYKVAKRGQDVALRCDPISGHVSLFWYQQALGQGPEFLTYFQNEAQLDKSGLPSDRFFAERPEGSVSTLKIQRTQQEDSAVYLCASSFPGQGASYTEAFFGQGTRLTVV.

V usage is TRBV5-5 and J usage is TRBJ1-3; the D is unclear. Germline loops: CDR1 SGHKS, CDR2 YYEKEE (reference sequence). V lost 0 bases and J lost 0, with 10 bases in between. This CDR3 comprises 16 residues. CDR3 protein: CASSLERWSSGNTIYF. The CDR3 DNA reads TGTGCCAGCAGCTTGGAACGTTGGAGCTCTGGAAACACCATATATTTT.

The V and J genes are TRBV5-5 and TRBJ2-3, with D maybe TRBD1 (7 bases). V shed 1 base and J shed 3 bases, with 15 bases lying between them. Germline loops: CDR1 SGHKS, CDR2 YYEKEE (reference sequence). The CDR3 has 16 amino acids. The DNA of the CDR3 is TGTGCCAGCAGCTTGCAGGGGGGTCCGACGACAGATACGCAGTATTTT. This codes for CASSLQGGPTTDTQYF.

The chain employs TRBV29-1 and TRBJ2-7, with 11 bases matching TRBD2. Germline CDR1 reads SQVTM; CDR2 reads ANQGSEA. Germline trimming cut 4 bases from V and 3 bases from J; bases unmatched to any gene: 8. This CDR3 region has 15 residues. Written as DNA, the CDR3 is TGCAGCGTTGCTTCCGCTAGCGGGAGGTTCTACGAGCAGTACTTC. Amino acids: CSVASASGRFYEQYF.

CDR3 sequence (DNA): TGTGCCAGCTCTATTAAAGAAGGAGCGGGAGCAGATACGCAGTATTTT. It is translated as CASSIKEGAGADTQYF. This chain joins TRBV18 and TRBJ2-3, with 8 bases matching TRBD2. Germline trimming cut 6 bases from V and 4 bases from J; bases unmatched to any gene: 12. The CDR3 loop spans 16 amino acids. The germline V gene has CDR1 KGHSH and CDR2 LQKENI.

V and J are TRBV7-9 and TRBJ1-5; no clear D. Germline CDR1 reads SEHNR; CDR2 reads FQNEAQ (reference sequence). The CDR3 covers 15 residues. Trimming shortened V by 5 bases and J by 3 bases, and 14 bases separated the two germline ends. The CDR3: CASSPLGRDNQPQHF. The CDR3 coding sequence is TGTGCCAGCAGCCCCCTCGGGAGGGACAATCAGCCCCAGCATTTT.

This chain links TRBV5-1 with TRBJ2-1; 8 positions match TRBD2. V lost 4 bases and J lost 6; bases outside the gene matches: 15. Germline CDR1 SGHRS, CDR2 YFSETQ. The CDR3 is made up of 17 amino acids. The DNA of the CDR3 is TGCGCCAGCAGCCCCGGGTGGCTGCGGGAGGCTTCCAATGAGCAGTTCTTC. It codes for CASSPGWLREASNEQFF.

The V and J genes are TRBV7-9 and TRBJ1-1; D is uncertain. Trimming left V 1 base short and J 0 bases short, with 12 bases between. In germline, CDR1 is SEHNR, CDR2 FQNEAQ (reference sequence). CDR3 length: 16 amino acids. Here the CDR3 DNA reads TGTGCCAGCAGCTTAGTTGCCGGGGAGTTGAACACTGAAGCTTTCTTT. Its protein is CASSLVAGELNTEAFF.

The rearrangement uses TRBV19 and TRBJ2-7; a possible D gene is TRBD2 (5 bases). From germline, CDR1 is LNHDA and CDR2 SQIVND (reference sequence). The CDR3 has 16 amino acids. V lost 5 bases and J lost 3, with 20 bases in between. Here the CDR3 DNA reads TGTGCCAGTAGTGTCGGGATCCAGTTCCGCTACTACGAGCAGTACTTC. Translation gives CASSVGIQFRYYEQYF. Using reference TRBV19 and TRBJ2-7 for the parts outside the CDR3, the full variable domain is DGGITQSPKYLFRKEGQNVTLSCEQNLNHDAMYWYRQDPGQGLRLIYYSQIVNDFQKGDIAEGYSVSREKKESFPLTVTSAQKNPTAFYLCASSVGIQFRYYEQYFGPGTRLTVT.

The chain has TRBV7-9 and TRBJ2-2; the D gene is possibly TRBD1 (5 bases). The CDR3 runs 19 residues. The V gene's germline CDR1 is SEHNR and CDR2 FQNEAQ (reference sequence). The germline V and J ends were trimmed by 0 bases and 0 bases, with 17 bases remaining between them. CDR3 coding DNA: TGTGCCAGCAGCTTAGCGCCTTTCCGCCGACAGCCGAACACCGGGGAGCTGTTTTTT. Its protein is CASSLAPFRRQPNTGELFF.

The chain employs TRBV11-3 and TRBJ2-3, with a tentative D call TRBD1 (6 bases). Germline CDR1 and CDR2: SGHNT and YENEEA. The CDR3 is made up of 15 amino acids. Trimming cost V 5 bases and J 0 bases, with 12 bases left between them. CDR3 loop: CASSHRQASTDTQYF. The CDR3 DNA follows: TGTGCCAGCAGCCATAGACAGGCAAGCACAGATACGCAGTATTTT.

With regard to this clone: Other nucleotide sequences in the sample specify the same CDR3. V usage is TRBV7-2 and J usage is TRBJ2-7, with 8 bases matching TRBD2. J lost 1 base, V lost 2 bases, and 1 base had no gene match. This CDR3 is 14 amino acids long. Germline V CDR1 and CDR2: SGHTA, FQGNSA. The CDR3 DNA sequence: TGTGCCAGCAGCTTAAGCGGGGGTTCCTACGAGCAGTACTTC. Its protein is CASSLSGGSYEQYF.

The chain is built from TRBV19 and TRBJ2-5; no definite D call. In germline, CDR1 is LNHDA, CDR2 SQIVND (reference sequence). This CDR3 spans 14 amino acids. The germline V and J ends were trimmed by 4 bases and 2 bases, with 11 bases remaining between them. CDR3 protein: CASSTKRYQETQYF. The DNA of the CDR3 is TGTGCCAGTAGTACCAAGCGCTATCAAGAGACCCAGTACTTC.

J is TRBJ2-7 and V is TRBV6-1, with a weak D call TRBD2 (6 bases). The CDR3 is 15 residues long. Germline V gene lookup returns CDR1 MNHNS and CDR2 SASEGT. Trimming left V 1 base short and J 4 bases short, with 14 bases between. CDR3 sequence: CASSEDPGEAYEQYF. The CDR3 DNA sequence: TGTGCCAGCAGTGAAGACCCTGGGGAGGCTTACGAGCAGTACTTC.

The chain recombines TRBV7-9 with TRBJ2-1; possibly TRBD1 for D (5 bases). V lost 2 bases and J lost 7, with 12 bases in between. This CDR3 is built from 14 residues. Germline V lookup: CDR1 SEHNR, CDR2 FQNEAQ (reference sequence). DNA of the CDR3: TGTGCCAGCAGCTTAACAGGCGGTCAAAATGAGCAGTTCTTC. Amino acids: CASSLTGGQNEQFF.

CDR3 sequence: CASSGGLYNEQFF. The CDR3 DNA reads TGTGCCAGCAGCGGGGGGTTATACAATGAGCAGTTCTTC. The rearrangement uses TRBV7-2 and TRBJ2-1; possible D gene TRBD2, 6 bases. Deletions cut 5 bases from V and 4 bases from J, with 9 bases between. The CDR3 covers 13 residues. Germline-derived CDR1 and CDR2 are SGHTA and FQGNSA.

The genes are TRBV4-3 and TRBJ2-2; no firm D call. This CDR3 is built from 15 residues. The germline gives CDR1 LGHNA, CDR2 YSLEER. Between the trimmed V and J ends, which lost 2 bases and 1 base, there was a span of 8 bases. The CDR3 protein is CASSQSPRNTGELFF. The CDR3, as DNA: TGCGCCAGCAGCCAATCCCCTAGGAACACCGGGGAGCTGTTTTTT.

The chain carries TRBV7-6 and TRBJ2-5; tentative D call: TRBD1 (6 bases). The V end lost 1 base, the J end lost 3 bases, and 9 bases lay between the germline ends. Germline V CDR1 and CDR2: SGHVS, FNYEAQ. CDR3 length: 14 residues. The CDR3 protein is CASSLVSGEETQYF. In DNA form, the CDR3 reads TGTGCCAGCAGCTTAGTTTCAGGGGAAGAGACCCAGTACTTC. The variable domain in full, with the rest retrieved from reference TRBV7-6 and TRBJ2-5, is GAGVSQSPRYKVTKRGQDVALRCDPISGHVSLYWYRQALGQGPEFLTYFNYEAQQDKSGLPNDRFSAERPEGSISTLTIQRTEQRDSAMYRCASSLVSGEETQYFGPGTRLLVL.

The rearrangement uses TRBV11-2 and TRBJ2-7, with 9 nucleotides matching TRBD2. This CDR3 has 16 amino acids. Germline V gene lookup returns CDR1 SGHAT and CDR2 FQNNGV. V shed 0 bases, J shed 7 bases, and the junction held 10 bases outside the gene matches. The CDR3 bases are TGTGCCAGCAGCTTAGATCGGGCTAGCGGGACTGGGGAGCAGTACTTC. Amino acid sequence: CASSLDRASGTGEQYF. Full variable domain (remainder filled in from reference TRBV11-2 and TRBJ2-7): EAGVAQSPRYKIIEKRQSVAFWCNPISGHATLYWYQQILGQGPKLLIQFQNNGVVDDSQLPKDRFSAERLKGVDSTLKIQPAKLEDSAVYLCASSLDRASGTGEQYFGPGTRLTVT.

This chain connects TRBV2 to TRBJ1-1; 9 bases fit TRBD1. CDR3 size: 13 residues. The germline gives CDR1 SNHLY, CDR2 FYNNEI. J gave up 4 bases and V 7 bases, and 4 bases lay outside the gene matches. In DNA, the CDR3 is TGTGCCAGCACCGGGACAGGGCTCACTGAAGCTTTCTTT. Translated, it gives CASTGTGLTEAFF.